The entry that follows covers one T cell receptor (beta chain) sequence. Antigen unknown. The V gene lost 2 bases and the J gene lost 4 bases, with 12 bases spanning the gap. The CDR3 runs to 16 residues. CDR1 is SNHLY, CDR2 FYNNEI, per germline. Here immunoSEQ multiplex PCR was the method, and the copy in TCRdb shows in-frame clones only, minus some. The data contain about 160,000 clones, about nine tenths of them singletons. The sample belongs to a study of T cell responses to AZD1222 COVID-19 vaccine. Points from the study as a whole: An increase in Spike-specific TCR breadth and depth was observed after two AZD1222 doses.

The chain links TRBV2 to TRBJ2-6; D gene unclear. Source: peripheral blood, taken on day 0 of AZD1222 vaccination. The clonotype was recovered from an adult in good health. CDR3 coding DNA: TGTGCCAGCAGTGAACGGGTGCACAGAGGGGCCAACGTCCTGACTTTC. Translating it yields CASSERVHRGANVLTF.